One sample yielded the 4 T cell receptor beta chains listed below, sequenced in a study of cytomegalovirus exposure and HLA in healthy donors. The PCR ran on 60 Vbeta and 13 Jbeta primers. The repertoire was sequenced with immunoSEQ multiplex PCR; TCRdb's copy has only in-frame clones and lacks some. The repertoire consists of roughly 120,000 clones, with roughly 69% occurring once and the leading ten covering roughly 2.4%. The sequencing input was PBMCs. The receptors were sampled from a woman in her 30s in good health and CMV-seronegative.

This clone occurred a few times. The chain links TRBV7-2 to TRBJ1-5; D gene ambiguous. Germline CDR1 SGHTA, CDR2 FQGNSA. The CDR3 is made up of 13 amino acids. V was cut by 2 bases and J by 4 bases, with 6 bases left in between. The CDR3 loop is CASSLRGNQPQHF. In nucleotides, the CDR3 is TGTGCCAGCAGCTTAAGAGGAAATCAGCCCCAGCATTTT.

CDR3 nucleotides: TGTGCCAGCAGTTTATTCGTGGGAGATCAGCCCCAGCATTTT. It is translated as CASSLFVGDQPQHF. This chain uses TRBV28 with TRBJ1-5, with no clear D. Trimming removed 1 base from V and 5 bases from J, with 9 bases in between. Germline lookup yields CDR1 MDHEN and CDR2 SYDVKM. The CDR3 totals 14 residues.

The genes are TRBV10-2 and TRBJ2-1; 9 positions match TRBD2. Germline assignment: CDR1 WSHSY and CDR2 SAAADI. The CDR3 is 13 amino acids. Trimming at V came to 6 bases and at J to 5 bases, leaving 2 bases not matched to a gene. CDR3 nucleotide sequence: TGCGCCAGCAGGACTAGCGGAAACAATGAGCAGTTCTTC. Residues: CASRTSGNNEQFF.

The chain joins TRBV29-1 to TRBJ2-6; 7 bases are shared with TRBD1. J was trimmed by 4 bases and V by 6 bases; bases with no gene match: 9. The germline V gene encodes CDR1 SQVTM and CDR2 ANQGSEA. The CDR3 is made up of 15 amino acids. CDR3 sequence (DNA): TGCAGCGTAGCTCAGGGGGTGGTGGGGGCCAACGTCCTGACTTTC. Its protein product is CSVAQGVVGANVLTF.